The 27 T cell receptor beta chains below come from one sample, sequenced in a study of shared clonotypes between healthy human individuals. Naivety among CD8 cells was defined by CD45RO negativity and positive CCR7 selection, thereby excluding terminally differentiated effector memory CD45RA+ cells. This table comes from immunoSEQ multiplex PCR, and its TCRdb copy is limited to in-frame clones, with some not included. The repertoire holds just over 2,000,000 clones, with approximately 94% as singletons. Sequencing used naive CD8+ T cells sorted from blood. The receptor source for this set is a man aged 18 to 35 in good health.

The rearrangement uses TRBV4-1 and TRBJ1-1; no clear D. Germline CDR1 and CDR2: MGHRA and YSYEKL. The CDR3 totals 15 residues. Between the trimmed V and J ends, which lost 1 base and 3 bases, there was a span of 12 bases. The CDR3 sequence is CASSQVSVGDTEAFF. DNA of the CDR3: TGCGCCAGCAGCCAAGTGTCCGTTGGGGACACTGAAGCTTTCTTT.

This chain links TRBV7-3 with TRBJ2-1, with D unresolved. The V end lost 3 bases, the J end lost 6 bases, and 9 bases lay between the germline ends. This CDR3 has 13 residues. Germline CDR1 is SGHTA and CDR2 is FQGTGA. CDR3 protein: CASSFAAGNEQFF. The CDR3 DNA is TGTGCCAGCAGCTTTGCGGCAGGCAATGAGCAGTTCTTC.

This chain joins TRBV30 and TRBJ2-3; the D gene is possibly TRBD2 (6 bases). CDR1 is GTSNPN and CDR2 is SVGIG in the germline V gene (reference sequence). The CDR3 extends over 15 amino acids. V lost 2 bases and J lost 2, with 14 bases in between. CDR3 in DNA: TGTGCCTGGAGTAGGCCGGGGGTGTACACAGATACGCAGTATTTT. Translated: CAWSRPGVYTDTQYF.

V usage is TRBV19 and J usage is TRBJ2-2, with D maybe TRBD2 (5 bases). CDR1 and CDR2 from the germline V gene are LNHDA and SQIVND (reference sequence). Trimming cost V 4 bases and J 6 bases, with 9 bases left between them. The CDR3 sequence is 13 residues long. This chain's CDR3 is CASSTGVPGELFF. In DNA form, the CDR3 reads TGTGCCAGTAGTACCGGGGTGCCCGGGGAGCTGTTTTTT.

The chain uses TRBV9 and TRBJ1-2, with D unresolved. This CDR3 is built from 14 residues. The germline CDR1 and CDR2 sequences are SGDLS and YYNGEE. V lost 4 bases and J 8 bases, leaving 18 bases between the germline ends. CDR3 DNA: TGTGCCAGCAGCACGCCCCCAGACGGGCGGGGCTACACCTTC. As protein: CASSTPPDGRGYTF.

The chain links TRBV4-1 to TRBJ2-7; 13 nucleotides line up with TRBD2. CDR3 length: 15 residues. With V trimmed by 3 bases and J by 5 bases, 4 bases remained unmatched. Germline-derived CDR1 and CDR2 are MGHRA and YSYEKL. The CDR3 region has the DNA TGCGCCAGCAGCCACGGGACTAGCGGGAACGACGAGCAGTACTTC. Amino acid sequence: CASSHGTSGNDEQYF.

This chain connects TRBV19 to TRBJ2-1, with 9 positions matching TRBD2. Germline CDR1 and CDR2: LNHDA and SQIVND (reference sequence). The CDR3 length is 19 residues. Trimming at V came to 3 bases and at J to 4 bases, leaving 16 bases not matched to a gene. CDR3 bases: TGTGCCAGTAGTATTACCTCCGGCGGGAGGGAAGTTATTTACAATGAGCAGTTCTTC. It encodes CASSITSGGREVIYNEQFF.

As for this clone: This specimen includes other DNA sequences encoding the same CDR3. The chain uses TRBV27 and TRBJ2-5; TRBD1 agrees at 11 bases. CDR3 length: 14 amino acids. V lost 5 bases to trimming and J lost 4 bases; unmatched junction nucleotides: 3. The germline CDR1 and CDR2 sequences are MNHEY and SMNVEV (reference sequence). As DNA, the CDR3 is TGTGCCAGCAGTGCAGGGACAGGGGGAGAGACCCAGTACTTC. Its protein is CASSAGTGGETQYF.

This clone was counted a single time. Other DNA sequences in this sample translate to the same CDR3. The gene calls are TRBV5-6 and TRBJ2-7; weak D call: TRBD1 (5 bases). The CDR3 spans 13 residues. The germline V and J ends were trimmed by 1 base and 1 base, with 6 bases remaining between them. CDR1 and CDR2 from the germline V gene are SGHDT and YYEEEE. CDR3 in amino acids: CASSLRGSYEQYF. Written as DNA, the CDR3 is TGTGCCAGCAGCTTGAGGGGTTCCTACGAGCAGTACTTC.

The chain employs TRBV27 and TRBJ2-1; TRBD2 agrees at 11 bases. The germline gives CDR1 MNHEY, CDR2 SMNVEV (reference sequence). The CDR3 contains 14 residues. J was trimmed by 8 bases and V by 8 bases; bases with no gene match: 8. CDR3 in amino acids: CASGTSGSTHEQFF. The CDR3 bases are TGTGCCAGCGGCACTAGCGGGAGTACCCATGAGCAGTTCTTC.

V and J are TRBV7-9 and TRBJ2-1; D might be TRBD2 (5 bases). CDR1 is SEHNR, CDR2 FQNEAQ, per germline (reference sequence). V lost 5 bases, J lost 7 bases, and 18 bases lay in between. The CDR3 sequence is 15 residues long. The CDR3, as DNA: TGTGCCAGCAGCCCTAGACTATCGGTTGGGAATGAGCAGTTCTTC. This encodes CASSPRLSVGNEQFF.

The chain is built from TRBV27 and TRBJ1-2; 9 nucleotides match TRBD1. Per germline, CDR1 MNHEY and CDR2 SMNVEV (reference sequence). This CDR3 has 15 amino acids. V gave up 0 bases and J gave up 8 bases; unmatched junction bases: 7. CDR3 sequence reads: CASSLSWTGAGGYTF. DNA of the CDR3: TGTGCCAGCAGTTTATCATGGACAGGGGCCGGCGGCTACACCTTC.

This chain uses TRBV7-9 with TRBJ2-1; TRBD2 aligns across 10 bases. This CDR3 is built from 15 residues. Per the germline V gene, CDR1 is SEHNR and CDR2 is FQNEAQ (reference sequence). After removal of 5 bases from V and 4 bases from J, the junction contained 5 bases not matched to a gene. This CDR3 is CASSPAGGRYNEQFF. Here the CDR3 DNA reads TGTGCCAGCAGCCCAGCGGGAGGGAGATACAATGAGCAGTTCTTC.

This clone was picked up one time. The V call is TRBV28, the J call TRBJ2-7, with D uncertain. The CDR3 has 13 amino acids. V lost 2 bases and J 2 bases, leaving 7 bases between the germline ends. Germline V CDR1 and CDR2: MDHEN, SYDVKM. CDR3 region: CASSLQLAYEQYF. The CDR3 DNA follows: TGTGCCAGCAGTTTACAGTTAGCCTACGAGCAGTACTTC.

The V call is TRBV11-3, the J call TRBJ2-7; 14 bases line up with TRBD2. Germline CDR1 is SGHNT and CDR2 is YENEEA. The CDR3 extends over 15 amino acids. J lost 7 bases, V lost 3 bases, and 5 bases had no gene match. Here the CDR3 DNA reads TGTGCCAGCAGCTTGGACGGGACTAGCGGGAGTGAGCAGTACTTC. Protein product: CASSLDGTSGSEQYF. Full variable domain (outside the CDR3, taken from reference TRBV11-3 and TRBJ2-7): EAGVVQSPRYKIIEKKQPVAFWCNPISGHNTLYWYLQNLGQGPELLIRYENEEAVDDSQLPKDRFSAERLKGVDSTLKIQPAELGDSAVYLCASSLDGTSGSEQYFGPGTRLTVT.

The chain employs TRBV6-1 and TRBJ1-1; D gene uncertain. V lost 2 bases and J lost 8, with 3 bases in between. Germline V gives CDR1 MNHNS, CDR2 SASEGT. CDR3 length: 10 amino acids. The CDR3 sequence: CASSEREAFF. The CDR3, as DNA: TGTGCCAGCAGTGAAAGGGAAGCTTTCTTT.

The genes are TRBV28 and TRBJ2-7; perhaps TRBD2 as D (6 bases). The CDR3 runs 14 residues. V lost 6 bases and J 2 bases, leaving 14 bases between the germline ends. Germline lookup yields CDR1 MDHEN and CDR2 SYDVKM. The CDR3 region is CASRTRDFTYEQYF. The DNA of the CDR3 is TGTGCCAGCAGGACCCGGGACTTTACCTACGAGCAGTACTTC.

V usage is TRBV7-9 and J usage is TRBJ2-2; a weak D match, TRBD2 (5 bases). The ends were cut back, 1 base at V and 3 bases at J, with 15 bases in the middle. The length of the CDR3 is 17 residues. CDR1 is SEHNR, CDR2 FQNEAQ, per germline (reference sequence). CDR3 sequence: CASSLGRTGSDTGELFF. The CDR3 bases are TGTGCCAGCAGCTTAGGGAGGACGGGATCGGACACCGGGGAGCTGTTTTTT.

The genes are TRBV12-5 and TRBJ1-1; 9 bases line up with TRBD1. This CDR3 spans 16 amino acids. Germline assignment: CDR1 LGHNT and CDR2 FRNRAP. The V segment lost 3 bases and the J segment 6 bases; nucleotides outside the gene matches: 11. The CDR3: CASGFEKGQGPPEAFF. The CDR3 bases are TGTGCTAGTGGTTTTGAAAAGGGACAGGGCCCTCCTGAAGCTTTCTTT.

The chain is built from TRBV18 and TRBJ1-4; D perhaps matches TRBD1 (6 bases). Germline-derived CDR1 and CDR2 are KGHSH and LQKENI. The CDR3 runs 18 residues. The V end lost 3 bases, the J end lost 7 bases, and 24 bases lay between the germline ends. The CDR3 DNA reads TGTGCCAGCTCACCGACAACAACTCGACAGGATCTAGGTGAAAAACTGTTTTTT. Translated, it gives CASSPTTTRQDLGEKLFF. Variable domain in full (rest from reference TRBV18 and TRBJ1-4): NAGVMQNPRHLVRRRGQEARLRCSPMKGHSHVYWYRQLPEEGLKFMVYLQKENIIDESGMPKERFSAEFPKEGPSILRIQQVVRGDSAAYFCASSPTTTRQDLGEKLFFGSGTQLSVL.

This clone turned up a few times. V and J are TRBV19 and TRBJ1-3; the match to TRBD1 covers 9 bases. This CDR3 spans 14 amino acids. Germline V gives CDR1 LNHDA, CDR2 SQIVND (reference sequence). The V segment lost 3 bases and the J segment 8 bases; nucleotides outside the gene matches: 5. The CDR3 bases are TGTGCCAGTAGTATTTGGACAGGGGAGGACACCATATATTTT. This codes for CASSIWTGEDTIYF.

This clone was found once. The J gene is TRBJ2-5, the V gene TRBV6-1; TRBD2 matches at 13 bases. The germline V gene encodes CDR1 MNHNS and CDR2 SASEGT. This CDR3 is built from 14 residues. V lost 7 bases and J lost 5; bases outside the gene matches: 4. The CDR3 coding sequence is TGTGCCAGCACCCCACTAGCGGGGGGGGAGACCCAGTACTTC. Encoded protein: CASTPLAGGETQYF.

The genes are TRBV6-5 and TRBJ2-3, with 8 positions matching TRBD2. Per germline, CDR1 MNHEY and CDR2 SVGAGI. The ends lost 4 bases at V and 2 bases at J; junction bases unmatched: 8. The CDR3 loop spans 16 amino acids. CDR3 bases: TGTGCCAGCAGTTTCAATAGCGGGGCCAACACAGATACGCAGTATTTT. It codes for CASSFNSGANTDTQYF.

The V call is TRBV6-1, the J call TRBJ2-7, with a possible D match to TRBD1 (6 bases). Germline CDR1 is MNHNS and CDR2 is SASEGT. The CDR3 covers 14 residues. Deletions cut 4 bases from V and 4 bases from J, with 14 bases between. In DNA form, the CDR3 reads TGTGCCAGCAGTGCCAGGGGCGCTTTGTACGAGCAGTACTTC. Amino acid sequence: CASSARGALYEQYF.

The chain recombines TRBV19 with TRBJ2-3; D perhaps matches TRBD1 (6 bases). Trimming removed 4 bases at V and 0 bases at J, with 8 bases between. The CDR3 covers 14 residues. Germline CDR1 is LNHDA and CDR2 is SQIVND (reference sequence). The CDR3 reads CASSKGDSTDTQYF. The CDR3 DNA reads as TGTGCCAGTAGTAAGGGGGATAGCACAGATACGCAGTATTTT.

V and J are TRBV5-1 and TRBJ2-7; 8 nucleotides align to TRBD2. Germline CDR1 is SGHRS and CDR2 is YFSETQ. CDR3 length: 15 amino acids. J lost 2 bases, V lost 2 bases, and 6 bases had no gene match. Here the CDR3 DNA reads TGCGCCAGCAGCTTCGGGAGGGGAGGACCCTACGAGCAGTACTTC. It specifies CASSFGRGGPYEQYF.

The chain joins TRBV4-3 to TRBJ2-7, with 7 bases matching TRBD2. Germline CDR1 reads LGHNA; CDR2 reads YSLEER. Losses at the gene ends were 0 bases for V and 1 base for J; bases not matched to a gene: 9. There are 17 residues in the CDR3. This CDR3 is CASSQEEGGLVSYEQYF. CDR3 nucleotides: TGCGCCAGCAGCCAAGAAGAAGGTGGACTAGTATCCTACGAGCAGTACTTC.